Sequencing of this TCR beta chain was carried out in a study of blood T cell repertoires in COVID-19. This clone was detected once. Germline assignment: CDR1 SGHTA and CDR2 FQGNSA. There are 16 residues in the CDR3. V gave up 4 bases and J gave up 7 bases; unmatched junction bases: 13. Profiled with immunoSEQ multiplex PCR; TCRdb holds only in-frame clones, not every one. The repertoire includes about 300,000 clones, around 86% of them detected once, and over 3.5% sits in the top ten. Sample: PBMCs or T cells enriched from blood (not recorded which). The sequence was obtained from a man under 40 who had recovered from COVID-19. This chain links TRBV7-2 with TRBJ1-2; 9 bases are a match to TRBD1. The CDR3 nucleotides are TGTGCCAGCAGCTCCTCCGGGACAGGGAGAGTCTTTGGCTACACCTTC. As protein: CASSSSGTGRVFGYTF.